One and the same sample provided the 6 T cell receptor beta chains below, sequenced in a study of cytomegalovirus exposure and HLA in healthy donors. The PCR employed 60 Vbeta primers together with 13 Jbeta primers. This table comes from immunoSEQ multiplex PCR, and its TCRdb copy is limited to in-frame clones, with some not included. This sample has approximately 160,000 clones, with around 68% found just once. The specimen sequenced was PBMCs. These receptors all come from a woman between 40 and 50 years old in good health and CMV-seropositive.

This sequence joins TRBV7-7 and TRBJ2-1, with 9 bases fitting TRBD1. Germline CDR1 is SSHAT and CDR2 is FNYEAQ (reference sequence). The CDR3 spans 16 residues. CDR3 DNA sequence: TGTGCTAGGGTAGACCCGGGGACAGGGAAATTGAATGAGCAGTTCTTC. This translates into CARVDPGTGKLNEQFF.

CDR3 nucleotide sequence: TGTGCCAGCAGCTTAGGACGGGAGACGAAGGGCCCGGAGAATGAGCAGTTCTTC. Its translation: CASSLGRETKGPENEQFF. This chain connects TRBV13 to TRBJ2-1; possible D gene TRBD2, 6 bases. Trimming pared 0 bases from V and 7 bases from J, leaving 22 bases between. This CDR3 is built from 18 residues. Germline values: CDR1 PRHDT, CDR2 FYEKMQ (reference sequence).

This clone was seen a handful of times. The chain employs TRBV27 and TRBJ2-3, with a tentative D call TRBD2 (6 bases). With 6 bases removed from V and 0 bases from J, the gap between germline ends came to 16 bases. The CDR3 length is 16 residues. Germline V lookup: CDR1 MNHEY, CDR2 SMNVEV (reference sequence). This CDR3 is CASRLSLALSTDTQYF. DNA of the CDR3: TGTGCCAGCAGGCTGTCACTAGCTCTTAGCACAGATACGCAGTATTTT.

CDR3 sequence: CASSAMTGDYGYTF. The CDR3 coding sequence is TGTGCCAGCAGCGCAATGACAGGGGACTATGGCTACACCTTC. This chain joins TRBV9 and TRBJ1-2, with 8 nucleotides matching TRBD1. Germline CDR1 and CDR2: SGDLS and YYNGEE. Trimming at V came to 3 bases and at J to 3 bases, leaving 4 bases not matched to a gene. The CDR3 has 14 residues.

This clone has a single count. The J gene is TRBJ2-3, the V gene TRBV4-1, with 8 bases matching TRBD2. Trimming removed 7 bases from V and 6 bases from J; junction bases left unmatched: 9. This CDR3 comprises 14 residues. Per the germline V gene, CDR1 is MGHRA and CDR2 is YSYEKL. The CDR3 here is CASTPAGDVDTQYF. The CDR3 DNA is TGCGCCAGCACTCCAGCGGGGGACGTTGATACGCAGTATTTT.

The gene calls are TRBV25-1 and TRBJ1-6; TRBD1 matches at 7 bases. Germline CDR1 MGHDK, CDR2 SYGVNS. This CDR3 region has 13 residues. Trimming removed 8 bases from V and 6 bases from J; junction bases left unmatched: 4. The chain's CDR3 is CASVGQPNSPLHF. The CDR3 coding sequence is TGTGCCAGCGTGGGACAGCCTAATTCACCCCTCCACTTT.